Below, 8 T cell receptor beta chains from the same sample are listed, as sequenced in a study of blood T cells in healthy people across ages. Sample-barcoded 5' priming and a J-beta primer mix drove a second PCR of roughly 6 to 12 cycles. TCRdb itself ran the 5' RACE reads through MiXCR, one entry per CDR3 protein. The sample lists roughly 790,000 distinct CDR3 sequences, about 40% occurring once. The specimen was blood. These receptors were obtained from a woman aged 55-69 years in good health.

V gene TRBV12-3 or TRBV12-4 combines with J gene TRBJ1-6; 8 bases map to TRBD1. The CDR3 has 15 residues. The V and J ends lost 6 bases and 11 bases, in that order; junction bases with no gene match: 12. The CDR3 is CASSIRQGAPPPLHF. For the CDR3, the DNA is TGTGCCAGCAGCATAAGGCAGGGGGCGCCTCCACCCCTCCACTTT.

The rearrangement joins TRBV10-3 to TRBJ2-3; maybe TRBD2 (6 bases). V was clipped by 4 bases and J by 3 bases, with 14 bases between them. Germline V CDR1 and CDR2: ENHRY, SYGVKD. This CDR3 comprises 15 residues. The CDR3 sequence: CAISGPGLETDTQYF. Here the CDR3 DNA reads TGTGCCATCAGTGGGCCGGGACTCGAGACAGATACGCAGTATTTT.

The chain links TRBV20-1 to TRBJ2-3; 14 nucleotides agree with TRBD2. This CDR3 has 16 residues. J lost 2 bases, V lost 7 bases, and 8 bases had no gene match. Germline-derived CDR1 and CDR2 are DFQATT and SNEGSKA (reference sequence). The DNA for the CDR3 is TGCAGTGAGACAGGGACTAGCGGGAGAGACACAGATACGCAGTATTTT. Its translation is CSETGTSGRDTDTQYF.

This clonotype was counted only a few times. This sequence joins TRBV7-7 and TRBJ2-5, with unresolved D. Trimming removed 5 bases at V and 2 bases at J, with 9 bases between. CDR3 length: 13 residues. The germline V gene has CDR1 SSHAT and CDR2 FNYEAQ (reference sequence). The CDR3 DNA reads as TGTGCCAGCAGCCCTTTCCATCAAGAGACCCAGTACTTC. Protein: CASSPFHQETQYF.

The chain couples TRBV6-5 to TRBJ1-3; 8 bases align to TRBD1. The CDR3 length is 16 residues. J lost 3 bases, V lost 4 bases, and 8 bases had no gene match. CDR1 MNHEY and CDR2 SVGAGI come from the germline V gene. The CDR3 region is CASSWTDRGSGNTIYF. The CDR3 DNA is TGTGCCAGCAGTTGGACCGACAGGGGCAGTGGAAACACCATATATTTT.

The rearrangement uses TRBV4-1 and TRBJ1-1, with TRBD1 matching 7 bases. This CDR3 comprises 15 residues. Germline V lookup: CDR1 MGHRA, CDR2 YSYEKL. V gave up 3 bases and J gave up 1 base; unmatched junction bases: 5. The CDR3 loop is CASSHPTGTNTEAFF. CDR3 nucleotide sequence: TGCGCCAGCAGCCACCCGACAGGGACGAACACTGAAGCTTTCTTT.

This clonotype was counted many times. The chain recombines TRBV7-2 with TRBJ2-6; 8 positions agree with TRBD1. Germline V gene sequence: CDR1 SGHTA, CDR2 FQGNSA. The CDR3 sequence is 16 residues long. Trimming removed 1 base from V and 2 bases from J; junction bases left unmatched: 1. In DNA form, the CDR3 reads TGTGCCAGCAGCTTAGTGACAGGGGCTGGGGCCAACGTCCTGACTTTC. Translating it yields CASSLVTGAGANVLTF.

This rearrangement joins TRBV3-1 to TRBJ2-5, with TRBD2 identical over 7 bases. The better agreement between TRBJ2-1 and the DNA end casts doubt on the J call. Germline CDR1 and CDR2: LGHDT and YNNKEL (reference sequence). CDR3 size: 17 residues. The CDR3 DNA reads TGTGCCAGCAGCCAAGATTGGGGGGGTTCAACCCGAGAGACCCAGTTCTTC. Translation: CASSQDWGGSTRETQFF.